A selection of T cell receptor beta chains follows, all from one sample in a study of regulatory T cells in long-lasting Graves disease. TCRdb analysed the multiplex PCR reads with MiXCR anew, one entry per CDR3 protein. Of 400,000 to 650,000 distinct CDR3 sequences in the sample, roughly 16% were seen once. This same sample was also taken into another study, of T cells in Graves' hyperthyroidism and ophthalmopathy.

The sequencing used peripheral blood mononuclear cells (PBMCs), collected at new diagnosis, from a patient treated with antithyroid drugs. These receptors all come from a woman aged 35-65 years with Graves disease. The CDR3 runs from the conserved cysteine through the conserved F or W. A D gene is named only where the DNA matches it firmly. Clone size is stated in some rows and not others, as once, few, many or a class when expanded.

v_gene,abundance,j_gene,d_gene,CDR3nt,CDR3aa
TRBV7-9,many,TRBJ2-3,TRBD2,TGTGCCAGCAGCTTGGATCGGGAGGCAGATACGCAGTATTTT,CASSLDREADTQYF
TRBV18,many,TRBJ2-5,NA,TGTGCCAGCTCACCACCCATGAGGGAGACCCAGTACTTC,CASSPPMRETQYF
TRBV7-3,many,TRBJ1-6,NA,TGTGCCAGCAGCTCAGGGGTATCTTCACCCCTCCACTTT,CASSSGVSSPLHF
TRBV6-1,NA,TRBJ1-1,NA,TGTGCCAGTCGAATCAGCGGCACTGAAGCTTTCTTT,CASRISGTEAFF
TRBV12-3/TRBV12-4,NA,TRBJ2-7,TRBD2,TGTGCCGGCAGTTCGGGGGACTCGGCTAGCGGGACCCCAAGTTGGGAGCAGTACTTC,CAGSSGDSASGTPSWEQYF
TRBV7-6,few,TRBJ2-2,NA,TGTGCCAGCAGCCAAAGACAGCCCGGGGAGCTGTTTTTT,CASSQRQPGELFF
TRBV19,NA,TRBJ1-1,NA,TGTGCCAGTAGTAGAGTCGGGGTAGGCACTGAAGCTTTCTTT,CASSRVGVGTEAFF
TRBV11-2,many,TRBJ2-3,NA,TGTGCCAGCAGCTCCGTGTTGAATACGCAGTATTTT,CASSSVLNTQYF
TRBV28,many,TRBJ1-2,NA,TGTGCCAGCAGGAAGGTTATAGGGATCTATGGCTACACCTTC,CASRKVIGIYGYTF
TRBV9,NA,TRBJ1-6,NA,TGTGCCAGCAGCGTAGAAACGGAAGACCATTCACCCCTCCACTTT,CASSVETEDHSPLHF
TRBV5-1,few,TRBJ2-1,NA,TGCGCCAGCAGCGGGGGCGGCACGTACAATGAGCAGTTCTTC,CASSGGGTYNEQFF
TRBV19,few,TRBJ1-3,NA,TGTGCCAGTATCGCGGGGAGCTCTGGAAACACCATATATTTT,CASIAGSSGNTIYF
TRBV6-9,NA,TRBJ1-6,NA,TGTGCCAGCAGTTACGCAGGGATAGGGACCTATAATTCACCCCTCCACTTT,CASSYAGIGTYNSPLHF
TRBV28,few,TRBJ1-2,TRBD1,TGTGCCAGCAGTTCCGGGACAGGCCCCTATGGGGACTATGGCTACACCTTC,CASSSGTGPYGDYGYTF
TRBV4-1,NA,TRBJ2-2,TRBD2,TGCGCCAGCAGACATCTACTAGCGGGAGGAACCGGGGAGCTGTTTTTT,CASRHLLAGGTGELFF
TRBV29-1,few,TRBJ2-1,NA,TGCAGCACTCAGAGAAGCTACAATGAGCAGTTCTTC,CSTQRSYNEQFF
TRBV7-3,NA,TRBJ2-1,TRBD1,TGTGCCAGCAGCTTATCAGGGGGCAGGGGCGATGAGCAGTTCTTC,CASSLSGGRGDEQFF
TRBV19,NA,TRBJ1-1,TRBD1,TGTGCCAGTAGTACAGTACAGGGGGGCACTGAAGCTTTCTTT,CASSTVQGGTEAFF
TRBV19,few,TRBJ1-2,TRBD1,TGTGCCAGTACGCCAGGGGGCCCAACTAACTATGGCTACACCTTC,CASTPGGPTNYGYTF
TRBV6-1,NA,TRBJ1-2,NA,TGTGCCAGCAGTGAAGCGGGACCTAACTATGGCTACACCTTC,CASSEAGPNYGYTF
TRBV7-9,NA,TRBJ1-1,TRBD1,TGTGCCAGCAGCGCGTATACAGGGGCCCGGACAATGAACACTGAAGCTTTCTTT,CASSAYTGARTMNTEAFF
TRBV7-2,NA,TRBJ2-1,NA,TGTGCCAGCAGCTTAGCGGGAGGAGATGGTAGGTTCTTC,CASSLAGGDGRFF
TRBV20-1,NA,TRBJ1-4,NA,TGCAGTGGCCTCGGGACCCAAGGAGAAAAACTGTTTTTT,CSGLGTQGEKLFF
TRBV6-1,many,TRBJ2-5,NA,TGTGCCAGCCGCCTCTGGGGGGTCGGAGAGACCCAGTACTTC,CASRLWGVGETQYF
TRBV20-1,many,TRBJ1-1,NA,TGCAGTGCTAGAGAGGGAGTAGACACTGAAGCTTTCTTT,CSAREGVDTEAFF
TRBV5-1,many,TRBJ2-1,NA,TGCGCGAGCGCAGGGTCGGGCTACAATGAGCAGTTCTTC,CASAGSGYNEQFF
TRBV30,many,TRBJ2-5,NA,TGTGCCTGGATGAAGGGTAACCAAGAGACCCAGTACTTC,CAWMKGNQETQYF
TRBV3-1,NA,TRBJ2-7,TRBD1,TGTGCCAGCAGCCAATCTTCTTCAGGGGGATGGGGCGAGCAGTACTTC,CASSQSSSGGWGEQYF
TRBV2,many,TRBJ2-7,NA,NA,CASILGQGNPYEQYF
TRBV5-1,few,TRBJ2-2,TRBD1,TGCGCCAGCAGTTTCGACAGGGTTGGCACCGGGGAGCTGTTTTTT,CASSFDRVGTGELFF
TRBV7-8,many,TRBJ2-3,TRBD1,TGTGCCAGCAGCTTAGCAGGGACAGCGGTAACAGATACGCAGTATTTT,CASSLAGTAVTDTQYF
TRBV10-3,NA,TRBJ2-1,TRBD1,TGTGCCTCGGGGGGACAGGGGGTCGGCAATGAGCAGTTCTTC,CASGGQGVGNEQFF
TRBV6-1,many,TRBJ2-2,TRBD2,TGTGCCAGCACGTCTGCGGCGGCGGGGGACGGGGAGCTGTTTTTT,CASTSAAAGDGELFF